What follows are 24 T cell receptor beta chains derived from one specimen sequenced in a study of blood T cell repertoires in COVID-19 (dated by TCRdb to 2018 to 2021). The receptor library was made with the immunoSEQ multiplex PCR assay. TCRdb limited this immuneACCESS table to in-frame rearrangements with V and J called. A share of clones is missing; checked studies link under half to unresolved V genes, and the rest is unexplained. Present in this sample are about 110,000 clones, about three quarters of which were seen just once. The top ten clones comprise approximately 16% of the sample. Sequencing input: peripheral blood. The origin of the receptors is a woman older than 75 with active or convalescent COVID-19.

The V and J genes are TRBV7-2 and TRBJ2-1; D is possibly TRBD2 (6 bases). The germline gives CDR1 SGHTA, CDR2 FQGNSA. This CDR3 has 12 residues. Trimming cost V 5 bases and J 15 bases, with 17 bases left between them. The CDR3 protein is CASSPQAGLGFF. The DNA for the CDR3 is TGTGCCAGCAGCCCCCAAGCGGGCCTTGGGTTCTTC.

There are a few counts of this clone. V is TRBV7-3 and J is TRBJ2-6; D is uncertain. Trimming removed 5 bases from V and 3 bases from J, with 5 bases in between. The CDR3 is 13 residues long. Germline assignment: CDR1 SGHTA and CDR2 FQGTGA. The CDR3 nucleotides are TGTGCCAGCAGCCCCCGTGGGGCCAACGTCCTGACTTTC. It translates to CASSPRGANVLTF.

This clone was seen a few times. V and J are TRBV4-2 and TRBJ2-7, with 10 bases lining up with TRBD2. CDR3 length equals 16 residues. V shed 1 base and J 3 bases; nucleotides not matched to a gene: 6. The germline gives CDR1 LGHNA, CDR2 YNFKEQ. CDR3 region: CASSQVGLAGVYEQYF. CDR3 DNA sequence: TGTGCCAGCAGCCAAGTCGGGCTAGCGGGAGTCTACGAGCAGTACTTC.

This clone was seen more than once but under ten times. V is TRBV28 and J is TRBJ1-2, with a weak D call TRBD1 (6 bases). V was clipped by 2 bases and J by 8 bases, with 18 bases between them. The CDR3 sequence is 15 residues long. Germline V gene lookup returns CDR1 MDHEN and CDR2 SYDVKM. The CDR3 here is CASSLGRGIELGYTF. The CDR3 DNA follows: TGTGCCAGCAGTTTAGGAAGGGGGATTGAACTCGGCTACACCTTC.

This chain joins TRBV6-1 and TRBJ2-7; D might be TRBD1 (6 bases). CDR1 and CDR2 from the germline V gene are MNHNS and SASEGT. The V gene lost 1 base and the J gene lost 3 bases, with 13 bases spanning the gap. The CDR3 runs to 15 residues. The CDR3 nucleotides are TGTGCCAGCAGTGAAGGACAGGTCTTATTCTACGAGCAGTACTTC. Its protein product is CASSEGQVLFYEQYF.

This clone was recorded once. The chain is built from TRBV5-1 and TRBJ2-2, with 11 nucleotides matching TRBD2. The germline V gene encodes CDR1 SGHRS and CDR2 YFSETQ. V trimming: 4 bases; J trimming: 6 bases; junction bases outside the gene matches: 8. CDR3 length equals 16 residues. The CDR3 here is CASSPGGLAVSGELFF. CDR3 DNA: TGCGCCAGCAGCCCGGGGGGACTAGCGGTTTCCGGGGAGCTGTTTTTT.

CDR3 protein: CASSFDREAGELFF. In DNA form, the CDR3 reads TGTGCCAGCAGTTTTGACCGGGAGGCCGGGGAGCTGTTTTTT. V gene TRBV5-6 combines with J gene TRBJ2-2, with 7 bases that match TRBD2. The trim removed 5 bases at V and 6 bases at J, leaving 7 bases unmatched. The germline V gene has CDR1 SGHDT and CDR2 YYEEEE. This CDR3 contains 14 residues.

This sequence joins TRBV25-1 and TRBJ2-7; 10 nucleotides align to TRBD2. The V and J ends lost 5 bases and 4 bases, in that order; junction bases with no gene match: 5. Looked up from germline, CDR1 is MGHDK and CDR2 is SYGVNS. The CDR3 totals 14 residues. CDR3 in amino acids: CASSPSGSLYEQYF. The CDR3 DNA reads as TGTGCCAGCAGTCCTAGCGGGAGTCTATACGAGCAGTACTTC.

The chain joins TRBV5-1 to TRBJ1-1; weak D call: TRBD1 (5 bases). Germline V lookup: CDR1 SGHRS, CDR2 YFSETQ. The CDR3 is 15 amino acids. With 0 bases removed from V and 5 bases from J, the gap between germline ends came to 14 bases. CDR3 protein: CASSLASLGRTEAFF. The CDR3 region has the DNA TGCGCCAGCAGCTTGGCCAGTTTGGGGCGAACTGAAGCTTTCTTT.

The V gene is TRBV7-8, the J gene TRBJ2-5; D unresolved. This CDR3 region has 13 residues. Germline assignment: CDR1 SGHVS and CDR2 FQNEAQ. Trimming took off 8 bases at V and 1 base at J, with 11 bases between the two ends. CDR3 in DNA: TGTGCCAGCGGCCGGGCCATCCAAGAGACCCAGTACTTC. This encodes CASGRAIQETQYF.

This clone has a handful of counts. J is TRBJ2-7 and V is TRBV4-3; perhaps TRBD1 as D (6 bases). CDR3 length: 14 residues. V was clipped by 0 bases and J by 2 bases, with 8 bases between them. The V gene's germline CDR1 is LGHNA and CDR2 YSLEER. The CDR3 coding sequence is TGCGCCAGCAGCCAAGATGGGGGCCCCTACGAGCAGTACTTC. It translates to CASSQDGGPYEQYF.

The chain combines TRBV30 with TRBJ2-7; 9 bases fit TRBD1. Germline V gene lookup returns CDR1 GTSNPN and CDR2 SVGIG (reference sequence). J lost 2 bases, V lost 3 bases, and 5 bases had no gene match. The CDR3 totals 14 residues. This CDR3 reads CAWRRNRGPYEQYF. The CDR3 DNA reads TGTGCCTGGAGGCGGAACAGGGGGCCCTACGAGCAGTACTTC.

This chain uses TRBV11-2 with TRBJ1-2; 9 bases align to TRBD1. CDR3 size: 15 residues. The J segment lost 5 bases and the V segment lost 5 bases, leaving 9 bases of the junction unmatched. In germline, CDR1 is SGHAT, CDR2 FQNNGV. This CDR3 reads CASSKQGASGYGYTF. For the CDR3, the DNA is TGTGCCAGCAGCAAACAGGGGGCGTCAGGGTATGGCTACACCTTC.

A single count supports this clone. V usage is TRBV5-1 and J usage is TRBJ1-1; the D gene is possibly TRBD1 (6 bases). V dropped 0 bases and J dropped 0 bases, with 21 bases sitting between them. Looked up from germline, CDR1 is SGHRS and CDR2 is YFSETQ. The CDR3 is 19 amino acids. CDR3 region: CASSLGGGAWARVNTEAFF. The CDR3 bases are TGCGCCAGCAGCTTGGGGGGGGGCGCTTGGGCCCGGGTGAACACTGAAGCTTTCTTT.

This chain links TRBV5-5 with TRBJ2-1, with 13 bases matching TRBD2. The CDR3 is made up of 13 amino acids. In germline, CDR1 is SGHKS, CDR2 YYEKEE (reference sequence). The V and J ends lost 4 bases and 15 bases, in that order; junction bases with no gene match: 7. The DNA for the CDR3 is TGTGCCAGCAGCCGATGGACTAGCGGGAGCCCGTTCTTC. Protein product: CASSRWTSGSPFF.

This clone has a handful of counts. This chain links TRBV11-2 with TRBJ1-1, with D possibly matching TRBD1 (6 bases). The CDR3 length is 14 residues. With 0 bases removed from V and 4 bases from J, the gap between germline ends came to 9 bases. Germline CDR1 reads SGHAT; CDR2 reads FQNNGV. The CDR3 is CASSLDLGGTEAFF. CDR3 DNA sequence: TGTGCCAGCAGCTTAGATCTAGGGGGCACTGAAGCTTTCTTT.

This clone was seen only once. The rearrangement uses TRBV5-6 and TRBJ2-1; 7 nucleotides match TRBD2. This CDR3 spans 15 amino acids. Germline V lookup: CDR1 SGHDT, CDR2 YYEEEE. After removal of 2 bases from V and 5 bases from J, the junction contained 7 bases not matched to a gene. The CDR3: CASSFGGIADNEQFF. The CDR3 DNA is TGTGCCAGCAGCTTCGGGGGGATCGCGGACAATGAGCAGTTCTTC.

This chain uses TRBV27 with TRBJ2-5; no clear D. This CDR3 is built from 15 residues. V lost 0 bases to trimming and J lost 3 bases, with 11 bases between them. CDR1 is MNHEY, CDR2 SMNVEV, per germline (reference sequence). CDR3 protein: CASSLSAQNKETQYF. CDR3 DNA: TGTGCCAGCAGTTTATCGGCACAGAATAAAGAGACCCAGTACTTC.

V is TRBV10-3 and J is TRBJ2-7; 9 positions agree with TRBD2. Germline CDR1 is ENHRY and CDR2 is SYGVKD. This CDR3 is built from 15 residues. The V and J ends lost 6 bases and 2 bases, in that order; junction bases with no gene match: 8. The DNA of the CDR3 is TGTGCCATCAGGACCGGGACTAGCAAGGCCTACGAGCAGTACTTC. Protein: CAIRTGTSKAYEQYF.

This rearrangement joins TRBV19 to TRBJ1-3; the D gene is possibly TRBD1 (6 bases). Germline-derived CDR1 and CDR2 are LNHDA and SQIVND (reference sequence). V was clipped by 4 bases and J by 0 bases, with 19 bases between them. This CDR3 has 18 residues. The CDR3 here is CASSTSGTPYYSGNTIYF. In nucleotides, the CDR3 is TGTGCCAGTAGTACATCTGGGACACCGTATTACTCTGGAAACACCATATATTTT.

The chain uses TRBV7-2 and TRBJ2-1; no clear D. This CDR3 is 13 amino acids long. Germline V gene lookup returns CDR1 SGHTA and CDR2 FQGNSA. Between the trimmed V and J ends, which lost 4 bases and 6 bases, there was a span of 10 bases. CDR3 nucleotide sequence: TGTGCCAGCAGCTCCCGGGTAGGCAATGAGCAGTTCTTC. Translating gives CASSSRVGNEQFF.

V usage is TRBV15 and J usage is TRBJ2-7, with D perhaps matching TRBD2 (6 bases). V was trimmed by 1 base and J by 5 bases, leaving 15 bases between them. Germline values: CDR1 LNHNV, CDR2 YYDKDF (reference sequence). The CDR3 sequence is 15 residues long. CDR3 DNA sequence: TGTGCCACCAGCAGAGGAGGAGGGTACGTCCACGAGCAGTACTTC. Its translation: CATSRGGGYVHEQYF. Based on the CDR3 plus reference TRBV15 and TRBJ2-7, the full variable domain is DAMVIQNPRYQVTQFGKPVTLSCSQTLNHNVMYWYQQKSSQAPKLLFHYYDKDFNNEADTPDNFQSRRPNTSFCFLDIRSPGLGDTAMYLCATSRGGGYVHEQYFGPGTRLTVT.

A few counts support this clone. The genes are TRBV9 and TRBJ2-2; D call uncertain. Trimming shortened V by 5 bases and J by 8 bases, and 10 bases separated the two germline ends. This CDR3 region has 12 residues. Germline CDR1 is SGDLS and CDR2 is YYNGEE. The CDR3 reads CASSSLVGELFF. CDR3 in DNA: TGTGCCAGCAGTTCCCTTGTGGGGGAGCTGTTTTTT.

This rearrangement joins TRBV27 to TRBJ2-1, with D maybe TRBD2 (7 bases). The CDR3 consists of 15 residues. The V end was cut by 3 bases, the J end by 4 bases, with 13 bases between. Germline V CDR1 and CDR2: MNHEY, SMNVEV (reference sequence). Written as DNA, the CDR3 is TGTGCCAGCAGTTTTCTGGGGGGGCTTTACAATGAGCAGTTCTTC. Residues: CASSFLGGLYNEQFF.